Shown below are 5 T cell receptor beta chains from a single sample sequenced in a study of T cell responses to AZD1222 COVID-19 vaccine. Clones were sequenced by immunoSEQ multiplex PCR, and TCRdb holds only the in-frame ones, with some missing. The sample carries about 150,000 clones, less than 95% recorded once. The sample in question was peripheral blood, obtained on day 0 of AZD1222 vaccination. The origin of the receptors is an adult in good health.

A single count supports this clone. The chain links TRBV5-1 to TRBJ2-3; TRBD2 matches 13 bases. Looked up from germline, CDR1 is SGHRS and CDR2 is YFSETQ. V lost 3 bases, J lost 4 bases, and 2 bases stayed unmatched. The CDR3 consists of 15 residues. This CDR3 reads CASSWTSGSADTQYF. The CDR3 DNA sequence: TGCGCCAGCAGCTGGACTAGCGGGAGCGCAGATACGCAGTATTTT. Filled out from reference TRBV5-1 and TRBJ2-3, the complete variable domain reads KAGVTQTPRYLIKTRGQQVTLSCSPISGHRSVSWYQQTPGQGLQFLFEYFSETQRNKGNFPGRFSGRQFSNSRSEMNVSTLELGDSALYLCASSWTSGSADTQYFGPGTRLTVL.

The rearrangement uses TRBV14 and TRBJ1-2, with D possibly being TRBD1 (6 bases). The CDR3 sequence is 13 residues long. Deletions cut 3 bases from V and 3 bases from J, with 8 bases between. Germline CDR1 and CDR2: SGHDN and FVKESK. The CDR3 is CASSQTGHYGYTF. CDR3 DNA sequence: TGTGCCAGCAGCCAGACAGGCCACTATGGCTACACCTTC.

V and J are TRBV28 and TRBJ1-5; D call uncertain. Germline V gives CDR1 MDHEN, CDR2 SYDVKM. The CDR3 contains 15 residues. V was trimmed by 7 bases and J by 7 bases, leaving 20 bases between them. The CDR3 region has the DNA TGTGCCAGCACCAGACCGCGAGGGCGGCGACAGCCCCAGCATTTT. This codes for CASTRPRGRRQPQHF.

This clone was seen only once. The J gene is TRBJ2-5, the V gene TRBV28; D gene uncertain. The CDR3 totals 17 residues. Germline-derived CDR1 and CDR2 are MDHEN and SYDVKM. The ends were cut back, 5 bases at V and 2 bases at J, with 21 bases in the middle. In nucleotides, the CDR3 is TGTGCCAGCAGTCCCCCGTTGGGCTACTCATATCAAGAGACCCAGTACTTC. This sequence encodes CASSPPLGYSYQETQYF.

The V and J genes are TRBV27 and TRBJ1-1, with D tentatively TRBD1 (6 bases). The V gene's germline CDR1 is MNHEY and CDR2 SMNVEV (reference sequence). The CDR3 is 13 amino acids. The CDR3 region is CSSLGGRNTEAFF. In DNA, the CDR3 is TGTTCAAGCCTAGGGGGGAGGAACACTGAAGCTTTCTTT.